Following are 3 T cell receptor beta chains from one sample sequenced in a study of technical replicates of blood from four donors (dated by TCRdb to 2015 to 2018). Libraries were prepared through the immunoSEQ multiplex PCR assay. TCRdb re-hosts the immuneACCESS table, in-frame sequences only. Its copies lack some clones; in the studies checked, an unresolved V gene accounts for under half of them, and the cause for the rest is not known. The sample profile shows about 70,000 clones; roughly 96% of them were found once. 0.21% of the sample belongs to the ten largest clones. Sequenced material: T cells isolated from PBMCs. All receptors derive from a human donor in good health.

The V and J genes are TRBV15 and TRBJ1-1; 10 positions agree with TRBD1. Germline trimming cut 2 bases from V and 3 bases from J; bases unmatched to any gene: 9. Germline loops: CDR1 LNHNV, CDR2 YYDKDF (reference sequence). The CDR3 has 17 amino acids. The DNA for the CDR3 is TGTGCCACCAGCAGATTAGGATGGGACAGGGGCGACACTGAAGCTTTCTTT. This translates into CATSRLGWDRGDTEAFF.

This clone is a singleton in its sample. The rearrangement links TRBV19 to TRBJ2-7; 11 nucleotides agree with TRBD2. The ends lost 8 bases at V and 0 bases at J; junction bases unmatched: 6. The CDR3 length is 15 residues. Germline-derived CDR1 and CDR2 are LNHDA and SQIVND (reference sequence). The CDR3 coding sequence is TGTGCCAGTTCGCCGGGACTAGCGGCCTCCTACGAGCAGTACTTC. Encoded protein: CASSPGLAASYEQYF.

The genes are TRBV28 and TRBJ2-2, with D hard to call. This CDR3 contains 14 residues. Trimming removed 2 bases from V and 10 bases from J, with 14 bases in between. Germline V gene data show CDR1 as MDHEN and CDR2 as SYDVKM. The CDR3 loop is CASSLISQSPELFF. The CDR3 DNA reads as TGTGCCAGCAGTTTAATCTCACAGTCTCCGGAGCTGTTTTTT.